The following is a T cell receptor beta chain sequence with its context. As yet, its antigen is unknown. This sample was included in a study of monozygotic twins with inflammatory bowel disease. Study findings and constraints: It was in IBD patients that TCRbeta diversity (inverse Simpson) was lower than in healthy co-twins.

UMIs bearing a 6-nucleotide sample barcode were added through template switching. Following a re-call of the 5' RACE reads, TCRdb has one entry per CDR3 protein and lacks DNA. This sample contains approximately 150,000 distinct CDR3 sequences. The CDR3 consists of 13 residues. The germline V gene has CDR1 LGHNA and CDR2 YSLEER. The rearrangement uses TRBV4-3 and TRBJ2-5; the TCRdb call, TRBD1, lacks DNA for checking. The sequence derives from a human donor with ulcerative colitis or Crohn's disease, or a healthy co-twin of an affected twin (not recorded which). Sequencing used blood. This CDR3 reads CASSLGTEETQYF.